This is a list of T cell receptor beta chains from one sample in a study of T cell changes during pregnancy in multiple sclerosis. Profiled with immunoSEQ multiplex PCR; TCRdb holds only in-frame clones, not every one. This table holds some 70,000 clones, 85% to 95% found once. Specimen: CD8+ T cells from peripheral blood mononuclear cells, collected in the third trimester of pregnancy. These receptors came from a female donor in good health, enrolled as a control in a pregnancy study. Both conserved end residues are part of each CDR3. D genes are given only for firm matches. The size of a clone is reported for some rows only, either as once, few or many, or as a class for expanded clones.

j_call clone_size d_call v_call cdr3_nt cdr3_aa
TRBJ2-5 . TRBD1 TRBV4-3 TGCGCCAGCAGCCAAGGGACAGGATCTGTGGAGACCCAGTACTTC CASSQGTGSVETQYF
TRBJ2-3 once TRBD2 TRBV2 TGTGCCACCCCGGGAGCGGGGGGGCCCAAAGATACGCAGTATTTT CATPGAGGPKDTQYF
TRBJ1-4 . . TRBV6-6 TGTGCCAGCCGGGGGTGGACTAATGAAAAACTGTTTTTT CASRGWTNEKLFF
TRBJ1-2 . TRBD1 TRBV19 TGTGCCACCCAGGACAGGGAGGCTAACTATGGCTACACCTTC CATQDREANYGYTF
TRBJ2-7 . TRBD1 TRBV27 TGTGCCAGCAGTGATACCGGGACAGGGGGATACGAGCAGTACTTC CASSDTGTGGYEQYF
TRBJ2-3 . . TRBV9 TGTGCCAGCAGCCCCCCTTCTCTGGCGGGGAGTTCTGATACGCAGTATTTT CASSPPSLAGSSDTQYF
TRBJ2-1 . TRBD2 TRBV5-6 TGTGCCAGCAGCTTGTTTACTAGCGGGGGGACGCTGAGCGAGCAGTTCTTC CASSLFTSGGTLSEQFF
TRBJ1-1 few . TRBV30 TGTGCCTGGGGTGTCGGGGCGGGAGCTGAAGCTTTCTTT CAWGVGAGAEAFF
TRBJ1-2 . . TRBV27 TGTGCCAGCATGGGGCCCAATGGCTACACCTTC CASMGPNGYTF
TRBJ1-1 . . TRBV2 TGTGCCAGCAGCAGACAGTTGAACACTGAAGCTTTCTTT CASSRQLNTEAFF
TRBJ2-1 . TRBD2 TRBV30 TGTGCCTCGGGGGGGTACAATGAGCAGTTCTTC CASGGYNEQFF
TRBJ2-3 . . TRBV9 TGTGCCAGCAGCGGACAGTTGACAGATACGCAGTATTTT CASSGQLTDTQYF
TRBJ1-6 few . TRBV6-1 TGTGCCAGCAGTGATTTGACAGAGACCCCAAATTCACCCCTCCACTTT CASSDLTETPNSPLHF
TRBJ1-4 . . TRBV25-1 TGTGCCAGCAGTGGCCTTGAGGGTGCAACTAATGAAAAACTGTTTTTT CASSGLEGATNEKLFF
TRBJ1-6 . . TRBV14 TGTGCCAGCAGCCAAGATTCAATCACAGTCATTCGCGGGGATTCACCCCTCCACTTT CASSQDSITVIRGDSPLHF
TRBJ1-5 . . TRBV4-1 TGCGCCAGCAGCTCCGTGCCAGGGTGGAATCAGCCCCAGCATTTT CASSSVPGWNQPQHF
TRBJ1-6 . TRBD1 TRBV23-1 TGCGCCAGCAGCCGCCGCCGGACAGGGACACTAATAGGGCTAAATAATTCACCCCTCCACTTT CASSRRRTGTLIGLNNSPLHF
TRBJ2-5 . TRBD2 TRBV30 TGTGCCTGGAGTGAGCGGGGGGGCGGCGAGACCCAGTACTTC CAWSERGGGETQYF
TRBJ1-5 . TRBD1 TRBV27 TGTGCCAGCAGTCCCGGGACAGGGGCTCAGCCCCAGCATTTT CASSPGTGAQPQHF
TRBJ1-1 . . TRBV30 TGTGCCTGCGATCCGGCGGCGAACACTGAAGCTTTCTTT CACDPAANTEAFF
TRBJ1-5 . TRBD1 TRBV7-6 TGTGCCAGCAGCACAGGGGACAATCAGCCCCAGCATTTT CASSTGDNQPQHF
TRBJ1-3 . . TRBV4-1 TGCGCCAGCAGCCAAGATGGGTTAAGGGGGGGATGGCCTGGAAACACCATATATTTT CASSQDGLRGGWPGNTIYF
TRBJ2-7 . TRBD2 TRBV11-2 TGTGCCAGCAGTGGGGCTAGCGGGGGCCGCTCCTACGAGCAGTACTTC CASSGASGGRSYEQYF
TRBJ1-6 . TRBD1 TRBV7-8 TGTGCCAGCAGCCCAGCCACGGGACAGGGGGACCTATTCTATAATTCACCCCTCCACTTT CASSPATGQGDLFYNSPLHF
TRBJ1-3 few TRBD1 TRBV4-1 TGCGCCAGCAGCCAAGTATCGGGACAGGCCACTGGAAACACCATATATTTT CASSQVSGQATGNTIYF